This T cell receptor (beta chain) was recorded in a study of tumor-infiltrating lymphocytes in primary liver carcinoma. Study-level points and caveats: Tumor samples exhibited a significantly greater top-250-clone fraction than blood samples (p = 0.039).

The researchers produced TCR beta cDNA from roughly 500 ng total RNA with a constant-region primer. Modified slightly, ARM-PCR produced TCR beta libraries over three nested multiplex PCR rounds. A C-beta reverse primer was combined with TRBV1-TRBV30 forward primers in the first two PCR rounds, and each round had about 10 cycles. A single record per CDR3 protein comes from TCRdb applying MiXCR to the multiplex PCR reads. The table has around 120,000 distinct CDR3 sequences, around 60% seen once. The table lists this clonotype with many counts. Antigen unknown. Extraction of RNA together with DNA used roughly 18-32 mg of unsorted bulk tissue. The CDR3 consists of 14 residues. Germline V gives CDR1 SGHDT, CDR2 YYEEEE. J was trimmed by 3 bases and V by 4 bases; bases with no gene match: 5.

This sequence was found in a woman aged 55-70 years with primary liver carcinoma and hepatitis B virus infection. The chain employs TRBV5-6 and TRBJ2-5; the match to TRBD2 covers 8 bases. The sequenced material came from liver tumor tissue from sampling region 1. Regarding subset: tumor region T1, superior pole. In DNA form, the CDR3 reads TGTGCCAGCAGCCCACTTAGCGGGGAAGAGACCCAGTACTTC. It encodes CASSPLSGEETQYF.